A selection of T cell receptor beta chains follows, all from one sample in a study of blood T cell repertoires in COVID-19. Only in-frame clones appear in the TCRdb table, and some are missing; sequencing was by immunoSEQ multiplex PCR. The top ten hold about 0.7% of the sample, which has 500,000 or so clones, about 90% seen once. Sequenced sample: PBMCs or T cells enriched from blood (not recorded which). These receptors all stem from a woman aged 18 to 35 who had recovered from COVID-19. Each CDR3 is given with its conserved first and last residue. The D gene is left open where the match is weak. Only part of the rows carry a size: once, few, many, or a class if the clone is expanded.

d_call j_call v_call clone_size cdr3_aa cdr3_nt
TRBD1 TRBJ2-7 TRBV18 - CASSGTVESYEQYF TGTGCCAGCTCCGGGACAGTAGAGTCCTACGAGCAGTACTTC
- TRBJ2-1 TRBV5-4 - CASSLDRNEQFF TGTGCCAGCAGCTTGGACAGAAATGAGCAGTTCTTC
TRBD1 TRBJ1-1 TRBV19 - CASSMGTGGPEAFF TGTGCCAGTAGTATGGGGACAGGGGGCCCGGAAGCTTTCTTT
TRBD1 TRBJ2-1 TRBV5-4 - CASSVQTGGSEQFF TGTGCCAGCAGCGTCCAGACAGGGGGCAGTGAGCAGTTCTTC
- TRBJ2-7 TRBV25-1 - CASSEEGQSYEQYF TGTGCCAGCAGTGAGGAGGGACAGTCCTACGAGCAGTACTTC
- TRBJ1-3 TRBV28 - CASSLAGGTGNTIYF TGTGCCAGCAGTTTAGCGGGGGGCACTGGAAACACCATATATTTT
- TRBJ1-3 TRBV15 - CATSRDLLFLNRGSGNTIYF TGTGCCACCAGCAGAGATTTACTATTCTTGAATCGGGGGTCTGGAAACACCATATATTTT
- TRBJ2-7 TRBV2 - CASTKETDYEQYF TGTGCCAGCACTAAAGAAACAGACTACGAGCAGTACTTC
- TRBJ2-2 TRBV30 once CAWSPRFTGELFF TGTGCCTGGAGTCCGAGATTCACCGGGGAGCTGTTTTTT
- TRBJ1-1 TRBV4-1 - CASSQDRTTFF TGCGCCAGCAGCCAAGACAGGACAACTTTCTTT
TRBD1 TRBJ1-4 TRBV24-1 - CATSARTGGEEKLFF TGTGCCACCAGTGCCCGGACAGGGGGAGAGGAAAAACTGTTTTTT
- TRBJ2-6 TRBV2 - CASDDPEDSTKLYSGANVLTF TGTGCCAGCGACGATCCCGAGGACAGCACTAAACTGTACTCTGGGGCCAACGTCCTGACTTTC
TRBD1 TRBJ2-3 TRBV2 - CAGYRGRGKDTQYF TGTGCCGGATACCGGGGCAGGGGGAAGGATACGCAGTATTTT
TRBD2 TRBJ2-5 TRBV5-4 - CASSLLAGGRETQYF TGTGCCAGCAGCCTACTAGCGGGGGGGCGGGAGACCCAGTACTTC
TRBD1 TRBJ2-3 TRBV5-1 once CASSPRQGPDTQYF TGCGCCAGCAGCCCCCGACAGGGTCCAGATACGCAGTATTTT
- TRBJ1-3 TRBV30 - CASTSPRTKSGNTIYF TGTGCCTCCACTAGCCCCAGGACGAAATCTGGAAACACCATATATTTT